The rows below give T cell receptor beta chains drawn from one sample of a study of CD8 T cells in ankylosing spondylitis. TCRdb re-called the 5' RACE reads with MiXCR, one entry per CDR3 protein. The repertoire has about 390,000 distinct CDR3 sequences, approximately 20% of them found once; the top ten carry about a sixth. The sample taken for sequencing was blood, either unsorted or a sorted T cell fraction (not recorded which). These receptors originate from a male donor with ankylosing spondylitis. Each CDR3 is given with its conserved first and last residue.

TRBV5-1 CASSGQGYEQYF
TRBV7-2 CASSWMERGSYEQYF
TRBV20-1 CSARDPGTGEANEKLFF
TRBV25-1 CASSGHTFIWSSYNEQFF
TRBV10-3 CAISLGQEQETQYF
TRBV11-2 CASSVSGSSSYEQYF
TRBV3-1 CASSHWDRFGAPPNTEAFF
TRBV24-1 CATSDTGFGQPQHF
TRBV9 CASSVASGVSGNTIYF
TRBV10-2 CASSEDQVEQPQHF
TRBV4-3 CASSQDPSSYEQYF
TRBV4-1 CASSVRDLQNYGYTF
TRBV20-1 CSAPGSSGPDYEQYF
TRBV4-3 CASSQQTQGREQYF
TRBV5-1 CASSSLGSYNEQFF
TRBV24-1 CATSQGGPEQFF
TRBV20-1 CSARDGRDLPNEQFF
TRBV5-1 CASSPTGTGQEDGELFF
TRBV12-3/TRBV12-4 CASMLTGSYGYTF
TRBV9 CASSVAVGTPTDTQYF
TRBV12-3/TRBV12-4 CASSFLQPGGNTIYF
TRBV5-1 CASSMDLAGSSSYNEQFF
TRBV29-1 CSVGGLIETQYF
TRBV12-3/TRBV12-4 CASSLLNEQFF
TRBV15 CATSRDLSGRAGETQYF
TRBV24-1 CATSDLPDRSRTDTQYF
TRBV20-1 CSARRASTYNEQFF
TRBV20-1 CSAQRRDKGYTF
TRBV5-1 CASSLSGGLYEQYF
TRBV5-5 CASSLRLGTGVLQETQYF
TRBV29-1 CSVTRAENTEAFF
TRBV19 CASSTGTGPLYEQYF
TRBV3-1 CASSQGPGGNSPLHF
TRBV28 CASNRPGDRGRQGGYTF
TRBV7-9 CASSLMGENTEAFF
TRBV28 CASSFSFEGAGGYTF
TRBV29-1 CSGRPGPYNEQFF
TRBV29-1 CSVEDRRGGAEAFF
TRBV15 CATSRVRQPTDTQYF
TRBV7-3 CASSLTGTSGILEQFF
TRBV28 CASRSPGRREKLFF
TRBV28 CASSTGTRNTGELFF
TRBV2 CASRVTRGGASVWFF
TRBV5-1 CASSLEGDGVEQYF
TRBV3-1 CASSQVAGYGTDTQYF
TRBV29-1 CSVAGTGYNEQFF
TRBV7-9 CASSPLRAYNEQFF
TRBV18 CASATDPTGSVYEQYF
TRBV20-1 CSVPKEGSDTQYF
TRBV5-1 CASSRDISYEQYF
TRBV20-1 CSAMGLALTGELFF
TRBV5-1 CASSPRLAGGSDTQYF
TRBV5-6 CASSLTGAGNQPQHF
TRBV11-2 CASSPSGVGEKLFF
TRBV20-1 CSARLAGVTADTQYF
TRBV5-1 CASSWTSGRAANTQYF
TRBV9 CASSVDHSSSYNEQFF
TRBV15 CATSTTSGRVEQFF